Sequencing of this T cell receptor beta chain was carried out in a study of blood T cell repertoires in COVID-19. V was clipped by 4 bases and J by 1 base, with 7 bases between them. Germline values: CDR1 GTSNPN, CDR2 SVGIG (reference sequence). The CDR3 totals 12 residues. The table came from immunoSEQ multiplex PCR; TCRdb's copy has only in-frame clones and leaves some out. Of 200,000 to 250,000 clones detected, roughly 89% appear once; the ten largest clones hold around 3.5%. Input material: PBMCs or T cells enriched from blood (not recorded which). J is TRBJ1-1 and V is TRBV30; no definite D call. This TCR derives from a woman between 40 and 55 years old with acute COVID-19. CDR3: CAWNQENTEAFF. In DNA, the CDR3 is TGTGCCTGGAACCAGGAGAACACTGAAGCTTTCTTT. Full variable domain (rest looked up from reference TRBV30 and TRBJ1-1): SQTIHQWPATLVQPVGSPLSLECTVEGTSNPNLYWYRQAAGRGLQLLFYSVGIGQISSEVPQNLSASRPQDRQFILSSKKLLLSDSGFYLCAWNQENTEAFFGQGTRLTVV.